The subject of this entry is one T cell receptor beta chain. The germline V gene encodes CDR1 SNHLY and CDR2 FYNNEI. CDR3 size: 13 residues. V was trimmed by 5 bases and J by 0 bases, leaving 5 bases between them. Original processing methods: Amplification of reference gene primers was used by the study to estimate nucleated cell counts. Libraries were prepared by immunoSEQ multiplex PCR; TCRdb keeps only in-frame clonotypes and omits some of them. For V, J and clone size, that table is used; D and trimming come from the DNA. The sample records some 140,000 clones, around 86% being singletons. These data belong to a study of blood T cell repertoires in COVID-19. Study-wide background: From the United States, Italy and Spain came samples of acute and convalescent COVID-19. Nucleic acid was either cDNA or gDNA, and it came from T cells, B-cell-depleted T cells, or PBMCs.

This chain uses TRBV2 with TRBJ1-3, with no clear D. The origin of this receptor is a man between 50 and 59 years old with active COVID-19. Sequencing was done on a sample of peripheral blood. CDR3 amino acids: CASSKSSGNTIYF. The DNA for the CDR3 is TGTGCCAGCAGTAAGAGCTCTGGAAACACCATATATTTT.